This entry lists 23 T cell receptor beta chains sequenced from one sample in a study of T cell responses to AZD1222 COVID-19 vaccine. TCRdb's copy holds only in-frame clones and misses some; the assay was immunoSEQ multiplex PCR. This repertoire shows about 140,000 clones, about 92% found once; its top ten account for roughly 9%. The sample consisted of peripheral blood, taken on day 0 of AZD1222 vaccination. The receptors were gathered from an adult in good health.

This chain uses TRBV30 with TRBJ1-5; a weak D match, TRBD1 (5 bases). Germline CDR1 GTSNPN, CDR2 SVGIG (reference sequence). The CDR3 is 15 residues long. With 2 bases removed from V and 0 bases from J, the gap between germline ends came to 11 bases. The CDR3 is CAWSTHGGSNQPQHF. CDR3 coding DNA: TGTGCCTGGAGTACCCACGGGGGTAGCAATCAGCCCCAGCATTTT.

The genes are TRBV5-1 and TRBJ2-5, with D perhaps given as TRBD1 or TRBD2 (5 bases each). Looked up from germline, CDR1 is SGHRS and CDR2 is YFSETQ. CDR3 length: 16 amino acids. V was pared by 6 bases and J by 4 bases, with 22 bases between. CDR3 sequence: CASKARFQGVRETQYF. As DNA, the CDR3 is TGCGCCAGCAAGGCGCGCTTCCAGGGAGTTCGAGAGACCCAGTACTTC.

V usage is TRBV2 and J usage is TRBJ1-1, with 8 nucleotides matching TRBD1. Germline lookup yields CDR1 SNHLY and CDR2 FYNNEI. This CDR3 has 18 amino acids. V was pared by 3 bases and J by 1 base, with 13 bases of the junction left unmatched. The chain's CDR3 is CASSDIGLTGVGNTEAFF. For the CDR3, the DNA is TGTGCCAGCAGTGATATCGGATTGACAGGGGTAGGGAACACTGAAGCTTTCTTT.

Concerning this clone itself: The junction departs from germline at one end; a sequencing error may be responsible. The V call is TRBV2, the J call TRBJ1-5; tentatively, D is TRBD1 (5 bases). Per the germline V gene, CDR1 is SNHLY and CDR2 is FYNNEI. The CDR3 extends over 15 amino acids. Written as DNA, the CDR3 is TGTGCCAGCAGAACCGGGACTAATGCCTATCAGCTCCAGCATTTT. Protein product: CASRTGTNAYQLQHF.

The gene calls are TRBV12-3 or TRBV12-4 and TRBJ1-1, with 7 bases identical to TRBD1. This CDR3 spans 13 amino acids. Trimming at V came to 7 bases and at J to 5 bases, leaving 7 bases not matched to a gene. The CDR3 nucleotides are TGTGCCAGCACCTACAGGGGTCGGACTGAAGCTTTCTTT. Its protein is CASTYRGRTEAFF.

The V and J genes are TRBV4-3 and TRBJ1-5; TRBD1 is a possible D gene (5 bases). This CDR3 has 15 residues. Trimming pared 0 bases from V and 7 bases from J, leaving 13 bases between. In germline, CDR1 is LGHNA, CDR2 YSLEER. CDR3 DNA: TGCGCCAGCAGCCAAGAGGCCAGGGCAGCCCAGCCCCAGCATTTT. It translates to CASSQEARAAQPQHF.

In its sample, this clone was seen once. V gene TRBV3-1 (or the pseudogene TRBV3-2) combines with J gene TRBJ2-7, with D unclear. V lost 4 bases and J lost 6, with 13 bases in between. The CDR3 runs 13 residues. Germline CDR1 LGHDT, CDR2 YNNKEL (reference sequence). The CDR3 spells CASSRVSYGEQYF. The CDR3 region has the DNA TGTGCCAGCAGCCGGGTCAGCTATGGCGAGCAGTACTTC.

The V and J genes are TRBV18 and TRBJ1-1; D is uncertain. The germline V gene has CDR1 KGHSH and CDR2 LQKENI. The CDR3 consists of 11 residues. The V end was cut by 4 bases, the J end by 3 bases, with 3 bases between. The CDR3 sequence is CASSQDTEAFF. The CDR3 DNA reads TGTGCCAGCTCACAGGACACTGAAGCTTTCTTT.

The rearrangement uses TRBV7-9 and TRBJ1-2; a weak D match, TRBD1 (5 bases). The CDR3 contains 15 residues. Germline CDR1 reads SEHNR; CDR2 reads FQNEAQ (reference sequence). Trimming cost V 1 base and J 6 bases, with 15 bases left between them. CDR3 in amino acids: CASSLVGRESNGYTF. CDR3 DNA: TGTGCCAGCAGCTTAGTTGGCAGGGAATCCAATGGCTACACCTTC.

This clone has more than one count but fewer than ten. At the DNA level, this CDR3 is encoded by other sequences in the same sample as well. V and J are TRBV19 and TRBJ1-1; no firm D call. CDR1 and CDR2 from the germline V gene are LNHDA and SQIVND (reference sequence). This CDR3 comprises 12 residues. V lost 1 base and J 1 base, leaving 1 base between the germline ends. This chain's CDR3 is CASSIGNTEAFF. The CDR3 DNA reads TGTGCCAGTAGTATAGGGAACACTGAAGCTTTCTTT.

The chain employs TRBV2 and TRBJ1-5; perhaps TRBD1 as D (5 bases). Germline V gene data show CDR1 as SNHLY and CDR2 as FYNNEI. The CDR3 runs to 13 residues. V was trimmed by 6 bases and J by 0 bases, leaving 6 bases between them. This CDR3 reads CASRRGSNQPQHF. CDR3 nucleotide sequence: TGTGCCAGCAGGAGGGGTAGCAATCAGCCCCAGCATTTT.

This clone was seen a single time. The chain recombines TRBV10-2 with TRBJ2-5; possible D gene TRBD1, 5 bases. The CDR3 has 14 amino acids. CDR1 and CDR2 from the germline V gene are WSHSY and SAAADI. With 0 bases removed from V and 3 bases from J, the gap between germline ends came to 8 bases. The CDR3 region is CASSESGREETQYF. The CDR3 DNA reads as TGCGCCAGCAGTGAGTCCGGCAGGGAAGAGACCCAGTACTTC.

The chain couples TRBV7-2 to TRBJ1-1; the match to TRBD1 covers 9 bases. Germline CDR1 SGHTA, CDR2 FQGNSA. This CDR3 spans 15 amino acids. J was trimmed by 6 bases and V by 5 bases; bases with no gene match: 10. CDR3 DNA: TGTGCCAGCAGCACGGTGGGACAGGGATTGCCTGAAGCTTTCTTT. As protein: CASSTVGQGLPEAFF. Looking up the rest from reference TRBV7-2 and TRBJ1-1 gives the full variable domain: GAGVSQSPSNKVTEKGKDVELRCDPISGHTALYWYRQSLGQGLEFLIYFQGNSAPDKSGLPSDRFSAERTGGSVSTLTIQRTQQEDSAVYLCASSTVGQGLPEAFFGQGTRLTVV.

This chain uses TRBV2 with TRBJ1-2; no definite D call. Deletions cut 7 bases from V and 8 bases from J, with 26 bases between. CDR1 and CDR2 from the germline V gene are SNHLY and FYNNEI. The CDR3 loop spans 16 amino acids. The CDR3 DNA follows: TGTGCCAGCATCAAGGAACCCCAGGATCTTTACCTAGGCTACACCTTC. Translated: CASIKEPQDLYLGYTF. The full variable domain, in which reference TRBV2 and TRBJ1-2 provide the parts outside the CDR3, is EPEVTQTPSHQVTQMGQEVILRCVPISNHLYFYWYRQILGQKVEFLVSFYNNEISEKSEIFDDQFSVERPDGSNFTLKIRSTKLEDSAMYFCASIKEPQDLYLGYTFGSGTRLTVV.

The chain recombines TRBV25-1 with TRBJ2-5; 9 positions agree with TRBD1. The length of the CDR3 is 15 residues. Germline V CDR1 and CDR2: MGHDK, SYGVNS. The V segment lost 5 bases and the J segment 2 bases; nucleotides outside the gene matches: 6. CDR3 nucleotides: TGTGCCAGCAGTTGGGACAGGGTGTTGCAAGAGACCCAGTACTTC. Its protein product is CASSWDRVLQETQYF.

CDR3 DNA sequence: TGTGCCAGCTCTAGGACAGGGGATAAGTACGAGCAGTACTTC. Its protein is CASSRTGDKYEQYF. This chain uses TRBV18 with TRBJ2-7, with 9 nucleotides matching TRBD1. The CDR3 length is 14 residues. Losses at the gene ends were 6 bases for V and 4 bases for J; bases not matched to a gene: 7. Germline V gives CDR1 KGHSH, CDR2 LQKENI.

The rearrangement links TRBV28 to TRBJ2-7; D might be TRBD1 or TRBD2, each matching 5 bases. The CDR3 has 15 amino acids. CDR1 and CDR2 (germline): MDHEN, SYDVKM. Trimming stripped 5 bases from V and 2 bases from J, with 16 bases between. As DNA, the CDR3 is TGTGCCAGCAGTGAGTACCGGGGCCTTACCTACGAGCAGTACTTC. Translation gives CASSEYRGLTYEQYF.

This rearrangement joins TRBV7-6 to TRBJ2-3; 7 bases match TRBD2. The length of the CDR3 is 15 residues. V lost 3 bases, J lost 1 base, and 4 bases stayed unmatched. The germline V gene has CDR1 SGHVS and CDR2 FNYEAQ. The CDR3 DNA follows: TGTGCCAGCAGCTTTCCCAGCGGGGGCACAGATACGCAGTATTTT. This translates into CASSFPSGGTDTQYF.

V usage is TRBV14 and J usage is TRBJ2-1; tentatively, D is TRBD2 (5 bases). CDR1 SGHDN and CDR2 FVKESK come from the germline V gene. V dropped 2 bases and J dropped 5 bases, with 19 bases sitting between them. This CDR3 has 17 residues. The DNA for the CDR3 is TGTGCCAGCAGCCAAAGGGCCGGGGTTTTATTTGACAATGAGCAGTTCTTC. Its protein is CASSQRAGVLFDNEQFF.

The rearrangement links TRBV27 to TRBJ1-3; D remains ambiguous. Looked up from germline, CDR1 is MNHEY and CDR2 is SMNVEV (reference sequence). The CDR3 contains 15 residues. Trimming removed 2 bases at V and 4 bases at J, with 12 bases between. CDR3 loop: CASSLTAAGGNTIYF. As DNA, the CDR3 is TGTGCCAGCAGTTTAACCGCCGCCGGGGGAAACACCATATATTTT.

The J gene is TRBJ2-7, the V gene TRBV7-9; D gene uncertain. CDR1 is SEHNR and CDR2 is FQNEAQ in the germline V gene (reference sequence). V gave up 2 bases and J gave up 3 bases, with 11 bases separating them. CDR3 length: 14 residues. The CDR3 sequence is CASSLLGQSYEQYF. The CDR3 DNA reads TGTGCCAGCAGCTTACTCGGTCAGAGCTACGAGCAGTACTTC.

V gene TRBV9 combines with J gene TRBJ2-3; 7 nucleotides agree with TRBD1. The CDR3 covers 17 residues. Germline V gives CDR1 SGDLS, CDR2 YYNGEE. Trimming at V came to 4 bases and at J to 1 base, leaving 12 bases not matched to a gene. Written as DNA, the CDR3 is TGTGCCAGCAGCCCCTCTTTTGGACAGGCGGGCACAGATACGCAGTATTTT. It encodes CASSPSFGQAGTDTQYF.

This chain connects TRBV18 to TRBJ2-5, with TRBD2 matching 10 bases. The junction had 5 bases not matched to a gene; V was cut back by 4 bases and J by 3 bases. The germline gives CDR1 KGHSH, CDR2 LQKENI. CDR3 size: 15 residues. DNA for the CDR3: TGTGCCAGCTCACTTGGGACTAGCGCTGAAGAGACCCAGTACTTC. Amino acids: CASSLGTSAEETQYF.